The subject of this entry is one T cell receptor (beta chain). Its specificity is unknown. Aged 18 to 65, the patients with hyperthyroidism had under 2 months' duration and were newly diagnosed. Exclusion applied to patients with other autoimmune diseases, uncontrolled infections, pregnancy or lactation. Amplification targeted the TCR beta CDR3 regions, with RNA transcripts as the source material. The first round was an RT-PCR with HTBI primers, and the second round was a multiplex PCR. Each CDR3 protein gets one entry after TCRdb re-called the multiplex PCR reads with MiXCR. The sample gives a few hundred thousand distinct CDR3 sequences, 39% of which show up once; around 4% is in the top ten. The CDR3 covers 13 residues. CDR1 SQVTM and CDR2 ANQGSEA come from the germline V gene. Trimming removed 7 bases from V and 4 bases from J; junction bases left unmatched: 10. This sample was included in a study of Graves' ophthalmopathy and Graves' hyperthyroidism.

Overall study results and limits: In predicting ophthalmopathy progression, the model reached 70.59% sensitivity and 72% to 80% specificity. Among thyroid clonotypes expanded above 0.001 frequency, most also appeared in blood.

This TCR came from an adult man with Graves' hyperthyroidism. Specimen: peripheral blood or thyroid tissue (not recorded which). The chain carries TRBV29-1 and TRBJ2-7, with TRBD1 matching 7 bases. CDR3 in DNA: TGCAGCGCCGGGACAGCCCAAAGGTACGAGCAGTACTTC. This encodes CSAGTAQRYEQYF.